The 21 T cell receptor beta chains presented below share a single source sample, sequenced in a study of T-cell memory formation after mild COVID-19. TCRdb re-derived calls from the 5' RACE reads in MiXCR, one entry per CDR3 protein. The table has under 700,000 distinct CDR3 sequences, around 21% seen once. Sequencing was done on a sample of PBMCs or a T cell subset sorted from them (not recorded which). All receptors derive from an adult woman who had mild COVID-19 (a few samples of this study predate the infection). Cell type and time point are not known.

The V and J genes are TRBV7-6 and TRBJ1-2; D is unresolved. Trimming left V 4 bases short and J 8 bases short, with 11 bases between. CDR3 length: 12 residues. Germline V gene sequence: CDR1 SGHVS, CDR2 FNYEAQ. The CDR3 reads CASSSNTGGYTF. The CDR3 DNA reads as TGTGCCAGCAGCTCCAACACTGGGGGCTACACCTTC.

The rearrangement uses TRBV5-6 and TRBJ2-1; D gene uncertain. Trimming stripped 0 bases from V and 5 bases from J, with 9 bases between. In germline, CDR1 is SGHDT, CDR2 YYEEEE. The CDR3 length is 14 residues. Written as DNA, the CDR3 is TGTGCCAGCAGCTTGGTCCCTGCCCACAATGAGCAGTTCTTC. Amino acids: CASSLVPAHNEQFF.

In its sample, this clonotype was seen once. V gene TRBV4-1 combines with J gene TRBJ2-5; 7 bases are shared with TRBD1. Germline-derived CDR1 and CDR2 are MGHRA and YSYEKL. This CDR3 has 15 residues. The trim removed 0 bases at V and 4 bases at J, leaving 5 bases unmatched. The CDR3 DNA sequence: TGCGCCAGCAGCCAAGAGAGGACAGGCGGAGAGACCCAGTACTTC. Its protein product is CASSQERTGGETQYF.

The chain has TRBV7-9 and TRBJ1-2, with 9 nucleotides matching TRBD1. This CDR3 is built from 16 residues. Germline trimming cut 5 bases from V and 4 bases from J; bases unmatched to any gene: 11. The germline gives CDR1 SEHNR, CDR2 FQNEAQ (reference sequence). The CDR3 DNA reads TGTGCCAGCAGCCCTTTTACCGGGACAGGGCCCTATGGCTACACCTTC. It codes for CASSPFTGTGPYGYTF.

The table lists this clonotype with a few counts. The chain links TRBV12-3 or TRBV12-4 to TRBJ2-1; D call uncertain. CDR3 length: 14 residues. V was pared by 7 bases and J by 2 bases, with 12 bases between. The CDR3 region has the DNA TGTGCCAGCACCCTCGACTGGCCCTACAATGAGCAGTTCTTC. As protein: CASTLDWPYNEQFF.

This clonotype has a handful of counts. V gene TRBV15 combines with J gene TRBJ2-1; 11 nucleotides match TRBD1. Germline CDR1 reads LNHNV; CDR2 reads YYDKDF (reference sequence). This CDR3 region has 16 residues. V lost 0 bases to trimming and J lost 8 bases; unmatched junction nucleotides: 6. This chain's CDR3 is CATSRDRGQGVYEQFF. The CDR3 DNA reads as TGTGCCACCAGCAGAGATCGGGGACAGGGGGTTTATGAGCAGTTCTTC.

Notes on this clonotype: An end of the junction differs from the germline gene, which may be a read error. The rearrangement uses TRBV30 and TRBJ1-4; no firm D call. The CDR3 has 11 amino acids. CDR1 is GTSNPN and CDR2 is SVGIG in the germline V gene (reference sequence). CDR3 coding DNA: TGTGCCTGGGGAGGTAATGAAAAACTGATTTTT. Translating it yields CAWGGNEKLIF.

V usage is TRBV6-4 and J usage is TRBJ2-3; 7 bases are a match to TRBD2. Germline loops: CDR1 MRHNA, CDR2 SNTAGT. The CDR3 extends over 14 amino acids. Trimming removed 3 bases from V and 5 bases from J; junction bases left unmatched: 5. In DNA, the CDR3 is TGTGCCAGCAGTGAAATCTGGGGGGGAGATACGCAGTATTTT. This codes for CASSEIWGGDTQYF.

This chain uses TRBV15 with TRBJ2-7; no definite D call. This CDR3 has 14 amino acids. Germline V gives CDR1 LNHNV, CDR2 YYDKDF (reference sequence). V was shortened by 1 base and J by 3 bases, with 10 bases between the two germline ends. The CDR3 loop reads CATSRVQSNYEQYF. The CDR3 DNA reads TGTGCCACCAGCAGAGTTCAATCCAACTACGAGCAGTACTTC.

The gene calls are TRBV30 and TRBJ2-3; TRBD2 might be the D (6 bases). V was cut by 1 base and J by 0 bases, with 14 bases left in between. This CDR3 comprises 16 residues. The germline gives CDR1 GTSNPN, CDR2 SVGIG (reference sequence). The CDR3 DNA sequence: TGTGCCTGGAGTGGGGCTAGCGCCCTGAGCACAGATACGCAGTATTTT. Its translation is CAWSGASALSTDTQYF.

The CDR3, as DNA: TGTGCAAGTCGCCCAAGGACTAGGCAGGGGTCCTACAATGAGCAGTTCTTC. Protein sequence: CASRPRTRQGSYNEQFF. The V and J genes are TRBV12-2 and TRBJ2-1; TRBD2, the table's D call, was not compared with the DNA. TRBV12-2 is deemed a pseudogene. CDR3 length: 17 amino acids.

This chain links TRBV5-1 with TRBJ2-3, with 8 bases lining up with TRBD2. The CDR3 loop spans 16 amino acids. The germline CDR1 and CDR2 sequences are SGHRS and YFSETQ. Trimming cost V 2 bases and J 2 bases; bases outside gene matches: 7. The CDR3, as DNA: TGCGCCAGCAGCTTTACCCGGGGGGGTTCCACAGATACGCAGTATTTT. This codes for CASSFTRGGSTDTQYF.

This clonotype has just a few counts. The chain recombines TRBV6-6 with TRBJ1-5, with a possible D match to TRBD1 (6 bases). The V end lost 0 bases, the J end lost 0 bases, and 15 bases lay between the germline ends. The CDR3 extends over 18 amino acids. Germline CDR1 reads MNHNY; CDR2 reads SVGAGI (reference sequence). The CDR3 nucleotides are TGTGCCAGCAGTTACTCGGTCAGGGGCTTCTATAGCAATCAGCCCCAGCATTTT. Translated, it gives CASSYSVRGFYSNQPQHF.

The chain joins TRBV7-9 to TRBJ1-1; tentatively, D is TRBD1 (5 bases). With 6 bases removed from V and 5 bases from J, the gap between germline ends came to 19 bases. The CDR3 has 15 residues. Germline CDR1 and CDR2: SEHNR and FQNEAQ (reference sequence). CDR3 bases: TGTGCCAGCAGGCGCCTGGGGCAGAAGGGGACTGAAGCTTTCTTT. It yields the protein CASRRLGQKGTEAFF.

The chain joins TRBV29-1 to TRBJ2-7; the match to TRBD2 covers 12 bases. With 4 bases clipped from V and 6 bases from J, the junction kept 10 bases outside the gene matches. This CDR3 is 15 amino acids long. Per the germline V gene, CDR1 is SQVTM and CDR2 is ANQGSEA. In DNA, the CDR3 is TGCAGCGTTGGAGCGTCGGGACTAGCGGGCCCCGAGCAGTACTTC. Protein: CSVGASGLAGPEQYF.

This rearrangement joins TRBV12-3 or TRBV12-4 to TRBJ2-1, with D possibly being TRBD2 (5 bases). CDR3 size: 15 residues. The germline V and J ends were trimmed by 5 bases and 0 bases, with 11 bases remaining between them. The CDR3 DNA reads TGTGCCAGCAGTCCCGTAGGGAGCTCCTACAATGAGCAGTTCTTC. Protein sequence: CASSPVGSSYNEQFF.

The rearrangement links TRBV20-1 to TRBJ2-2; 9 positions match TRBD2. The CDR3 is 22 residues long. The J segment lost 3 bases and the V segment lost 3 bases, leaving 26 bases of the junction unmatched. CDR1 DFQATT and CDR2 SNEGSKA come from the germline V gene (reference sequence). CDR3 DNA: TGCAGTGCTAGGGCCTATCGCAGTGGGGATCGCTGGGCTAGCGGGGACACCGGGGAGCTGTTTTTT. Translating it yields CSARAYRSGDRWASGDTGELFF.

The chain combines TRBV5-1 with TRBJ1-5; D call uncertain. CDR1 is SGHRS and CDR2 is YFSETQ in the germline V gene. Trimming cost V 4 bases and J 4 bases, with 9 bases left between them. CDR3 size: 13 residues. This CDR3 reads CASSEAENQPQHF. The CDR3 coding sequence is TGCGCCAGCAGCGAGGCGGAGAATCAGCCCCAGCATTTT.

The table lists this clonotype with many counts. CDR3 sequence (DNA): TGTGCCTCCCAACGGGACAGCCAAGATACGCAGTATTTT. Translated: CASQRDSQDTQYF. The gene calls are TRBV7-9 and TRBJ2-3, with 7 bases matching TRBD1. Trimming removed 11 bases from V and 5 bases from J; junction bases left unmatched: 10. Looked up from germline, CDR1 is SEHNR and CDR2 is FQNEAQ (reference sequence). The CDR3 spans 13 residues.

In this sample, this clonotype turned up many times. The chain carries TRBV27 and TRBJ1-2; D is unclear. This CDR3 has 13 amino acids. Per germline, CDR1 MNHEY and CDR2 SMNVEV (reference sequence). Trimming took 0 bases from V and 2 from J, leaving 4 bases between them. This chain's CDR3 is CASSLSRNYGYTF. The DNA for the CDR3 is TGTGCCAGCAGTTTATCCCGGAACTATGGCTACACCTTC.

The J gene is TRBJ2-7, the V gene TRBV7-2; TRBD1 aligns across 11 bases. Germline-derived CDR1 and CDR2 are SGHTA and FQGNSA. The length of the CDR3 is 15 residues. The V segment lost 4 bases and the J segment 6 bases; nucleotides outside the gene matches: 8. CDR3 sequence reads: CASSSGTGGKGEQYF. The DNA for the CDR3 is TGTGCCAGCAGCTCGGGGACAGGGGGGAAAGGCGAGCAGTACTTC.